The text below deals with one TCR beta chain. The antigen remains undetermined. The record originates from a study of T cell clonotyping in hematopoietic cell transplantation. Study observations and caveats: Graft donor and pretransplant recipient Inverse Simpson Index values predicted broader posttransplant TCR diversity.

Germline CDR1 is PRHDT and CDR2 is FYEKMQ (reference sequence). The CDR3 spans 16 residues. Trimming cost V 0 bases and J 0 bases, with 10 bases left between them. The data were produced by immunoSEQ multiplex PCR, yet TCRdb's version contains in-frame clones alone and is incomplete. In the table there are nearly 9,000 clones, more than 85% of which are singletons. The V gene is TRBV13, the J gene TRBJ2-3, with D hard to call. The clonotype originates from a male patient aged 50 or older who had an allogeneic stem cell transplant from a related donor, so T cells may come from the graft donor. Some clones in this sample may be carry-over from other donors' samples. The sequencing used PBMCs, collected 100 days after allogeneic stem cell transplant. CDR3 residues: CASSLGSVSSTDTQYF. The CDR3 nucleotides are TGTGCCAGCAGCTTAGGTTCCGTGTCAAGCACAGATACGCAGTATTTT.